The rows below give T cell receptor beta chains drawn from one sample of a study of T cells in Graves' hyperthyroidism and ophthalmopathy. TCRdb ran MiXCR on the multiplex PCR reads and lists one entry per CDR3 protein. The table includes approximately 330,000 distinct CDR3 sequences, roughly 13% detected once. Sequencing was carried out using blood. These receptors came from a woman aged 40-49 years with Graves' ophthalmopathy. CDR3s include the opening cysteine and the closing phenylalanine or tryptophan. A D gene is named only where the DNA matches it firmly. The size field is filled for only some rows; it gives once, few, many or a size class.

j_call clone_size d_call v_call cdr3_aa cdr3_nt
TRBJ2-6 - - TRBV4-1 CASSHPTGFNSGANVLTF TGCGCCAGCAGCCACCCGACAGGTTTCAACTCTGGGGCCAACGTCCTGACTTTC
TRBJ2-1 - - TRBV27 CASSPTSVPEGYNEQFF TGTGCCAGCAGTCCTACCTCGGTGCCCGAGGGCTACAATGAGCAGTTCTTC
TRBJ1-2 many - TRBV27 CASSLSGSGSGYTF TGTGCCAGCAGTTTATCTGGTTCGGGGAGCGGCTACACCTTC
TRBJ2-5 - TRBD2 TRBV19 CASSIRLAGDSWEETQYF TGTGCCAGTAGTATTCGCCTAGCGGGGGATTCTTGGGAAGAGACCCAGTACTTC
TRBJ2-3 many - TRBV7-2 CASSAGTNTQYF TGTGCCAGCAGCGCCGGGACCAATACGCAGTATTTT
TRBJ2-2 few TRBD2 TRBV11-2 CASSLRRTSGSSGNTGELFF TGTGCCAGCAGCTTACGCCGGACTAGCGGGAGTTCGGGGAACACCGGGGAGCTGTTTTTT
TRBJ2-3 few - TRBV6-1 CASSPPGRRADTQYF TGTGCCAGCAGTCCTCCGGGACGTCGGGCAGATACGCAGTATTTT
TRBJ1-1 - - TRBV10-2 CASSAVTIGEAFF TGCGCCAGCAGTGCCGTCACCATTGGTGAAGCTTTCTTT
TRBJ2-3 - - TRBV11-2 CASRISGTQYF TGTGCCAGCAGGATTAGCGGTACGCAGTATTTT
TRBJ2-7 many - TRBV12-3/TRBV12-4 CASSLDGVAPQYF TGTGCCAGCAGTTTAGACGGCGTAGCTCCGCAGTACTTC
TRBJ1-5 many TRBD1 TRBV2 CASREDRAYNQPQHF TGTGCCAGCAGAGAGGACAGGGCCTACAATCAGCCCCAGCATTTT
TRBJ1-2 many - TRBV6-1 CASSRTVQWGYTF TGTGCCAGCAGCAGGACGGTCCAGTGGGGCTACACCTTC
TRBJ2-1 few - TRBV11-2 CASSSSDPGHEQFF TGTGCCAGCAGCTCCTCTGACCCGGGGCATGAGCAGTTCTTC
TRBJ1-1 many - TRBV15 CATSRGPLNTEAFF TGTGCCACCAGCCGCGGACCTTTGAACACTGAAGCTTTCTTT
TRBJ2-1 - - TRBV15 CATSRDGPTTFRDEQFF TGTGCCACCAGCAGAGATGGACCCACGACCTTTCGCGATGAGCAGTTCTTC
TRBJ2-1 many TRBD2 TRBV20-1 CSARGGGSALYNEQFF TGCAGTGCTAGAGGGGGGGGTTCCGCCCTTTACAATGAGCAGTTCTTC
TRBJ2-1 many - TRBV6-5 CASSYDGVPLNEQFF TGTGCCAGCAGTTACGACGGGGTTCCCCTCAATGAGCAGTTCTTC
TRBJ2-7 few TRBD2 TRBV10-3 CAISVGTSVYEQYF TGTGCCATCAGTGTGGGGACTAGTGTCTACGAGCAGTACTTC
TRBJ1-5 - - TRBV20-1 CSARAGTGNQPQHF TGCAGTGCTAGGGCTGGGACGGGGAATCAGCCCCAGCATTTT
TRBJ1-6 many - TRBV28 CASVRTSGTVNSPLHF TGTGCCAGCGTAAGAACTTCCGGGACGGTAAATTCACCCCTCCACTTT
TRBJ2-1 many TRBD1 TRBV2 CASSDQGAPFFNEQFF TGTGCCAGCAGTGACCAGGGGGCCCCCTTTTTCAATGAGCAGTTCTTC
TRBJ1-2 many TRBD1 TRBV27 CASSLRGTGSGYTF TGTGCCAGCAGTTTAAGGGGGACAGGGAGTGGCTACACCTTC
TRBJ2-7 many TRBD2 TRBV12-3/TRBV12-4 CASRLGLAGPYEQYF TGTGCCAGCAGGTTGGGACTAGCGGGGCCCTACGAGCAGTACTTC
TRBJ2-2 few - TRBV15 CATSRARGANTGELFF TGTGCCACCAGCAGAGCCCGGGGGGCAAACACCGGGGAGCTGTTTTTT
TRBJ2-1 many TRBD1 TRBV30 CAWSVGKGAANEQFF TGTGCCTGGAGTGTTGGGAAGGGGGCGGCGAATGAGCAGTTCTTC
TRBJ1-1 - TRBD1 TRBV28 CASSFSPGTGRDTEAFF TGTGCCAGCAGTTTCTCCCCTGGGACAGGGAGGGACACTGAAGCTTTCTTT
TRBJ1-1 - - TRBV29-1 CSVEKQPNTEAFF TGCAGCGTTGAGAAACAGCCGAACACTGAAGCTTTCTTT
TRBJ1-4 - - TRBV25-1 CASSDLTSAGEKLFF TGTGCCAGCAGTGATCTAACATCAGCGGGGGAAAAACTGTTTTTT
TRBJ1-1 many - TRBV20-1 CSARKPGPTNTEAFF TGCAGTGCTAGAAAACCGGGACCGACGAACACTGAAGCTTTCTTT
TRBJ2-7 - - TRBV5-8 CASSLSSGYAYEQYF TGTGCCAGCAGCTTGTCTTCGGGGTATGCCTACGAGCAGTACTTC
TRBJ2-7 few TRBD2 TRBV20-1 CSARGDQAGRSYEQYF TGCAGTGCTAGAGGGGACCAAGCGGGACGCTCCTACGAGCAGTACTTC
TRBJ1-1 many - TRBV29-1 CSVGRGSTEAFF TGCAGCGTTGGAAGAGGGAGCACTGAAGCTTTCTTT
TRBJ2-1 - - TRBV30 CAWGGSSYNEQFF TGTGCCTGGGGGGGCAGCTCCTACAATGAGCAGTTCTTC
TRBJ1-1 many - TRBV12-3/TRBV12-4 CASREGGRGTEAFF TGTGCCAGCAGGGAAGGGGGGAGAGGCACTGAAGCTTTCTTT
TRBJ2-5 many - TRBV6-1 CASGLTQETQYF TGTGCCAGCGGACTAACTCAAGAGACCCAGTACTTC
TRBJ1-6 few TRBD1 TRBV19 CASSIQPPGQLNSPLHF TGTGCCAGTAGTATACAGCCCCCGGGACAGCTAAATTCACCCCTCCACTTT
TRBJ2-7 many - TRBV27 CASTPFLGESQNEQYF TGTGCCAGCACTCCCTTCTTGGGCGAATCCCAGAACGAGCAGTACTTC
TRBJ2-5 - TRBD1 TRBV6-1 CANSYSVGQGGETQYF TGTGCCAACAGTTATTCCGTAGGACAGGGGGGAGAGACCCAGTACTTC
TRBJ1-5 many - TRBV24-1 CATSDTGSHQPQHF TGTGCCACCAGTGATACTGGGTCCCATCAGCCCCAGCATTTT
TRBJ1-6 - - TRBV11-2 CAGSLAQGWDNSPLHF TGTGCCGGCAGCTTAGCTCAGGGGTGGGATAATTCACCCCTCCACTTT